This record concerns one TCR beta chain sequence. What it binds is unknown. The CDR3 spans 11 residues. Looked up from germline, CDR1 is LGHDT and CDR2 is YNNKEL (reference sequence). Trimming left V 8 bases short and J 6 bases short, with 11 bases between. Built from TCR beta cDNA, the libraries had unique molecular identifiers in them. TCRdb reprocessed the PCR reads via MiXCR and lists one record per CDR3 protein. The sample lists more than 500,000 distinct CDR3 sequences; approximately 31% were seen once. The sample is drawn from a study of post-analysis software for immune sequencing data. Findings of the study overall: Four or five TRBV segments were more frequent in patients than controls; TRBV5-6, TRBV5-1 and TRBV20-1 belonged to this group.

What was sequenced was blood. The TCR originated in a girl between 2 and 17 years old with multiple sclerosis. The rearrangement uses TRBV3-1 and TRBJ2-7; the D is unclear. The CDR3 DNA sequence: TGTGCCAGCCGGAAGGGTTTCGAGCAGTACTTC. Its translation is CASRKGFEQYF.